This T cell receptor beta chain appears in the sequencing data of a study of technical replicates of blood from a few donors. TCRdb's copy holds only in-frame clones and misses some; the assay was immunoSEQ multiplex PCR. The repertoire holds tens of thousands of clones, with about nine tenths as singletons. The CDR3 length is 13 residues. Germline V gene lookup returns CDR1 SQVTM and CDR2 ANQGSEA. The junction had 7 bases not matched to a gene; V was cut back by 6 bases and J by 4 bases. This clonotype was obtained from a human donor in good health. Some clones in this sample may be carry-over from other donors' samples. Sequenced sample: T cells isolated from PBMCs. The V gene is TRBV29-1, the J gene TRBJ1-1; 8 bases fit TRBD1. CDR3 coding DNA: TGCAGCGTGCTACAGGGGGACGGCACTGAAGCTTTCTTT. It encodes CSVLQGDGTEAFF.